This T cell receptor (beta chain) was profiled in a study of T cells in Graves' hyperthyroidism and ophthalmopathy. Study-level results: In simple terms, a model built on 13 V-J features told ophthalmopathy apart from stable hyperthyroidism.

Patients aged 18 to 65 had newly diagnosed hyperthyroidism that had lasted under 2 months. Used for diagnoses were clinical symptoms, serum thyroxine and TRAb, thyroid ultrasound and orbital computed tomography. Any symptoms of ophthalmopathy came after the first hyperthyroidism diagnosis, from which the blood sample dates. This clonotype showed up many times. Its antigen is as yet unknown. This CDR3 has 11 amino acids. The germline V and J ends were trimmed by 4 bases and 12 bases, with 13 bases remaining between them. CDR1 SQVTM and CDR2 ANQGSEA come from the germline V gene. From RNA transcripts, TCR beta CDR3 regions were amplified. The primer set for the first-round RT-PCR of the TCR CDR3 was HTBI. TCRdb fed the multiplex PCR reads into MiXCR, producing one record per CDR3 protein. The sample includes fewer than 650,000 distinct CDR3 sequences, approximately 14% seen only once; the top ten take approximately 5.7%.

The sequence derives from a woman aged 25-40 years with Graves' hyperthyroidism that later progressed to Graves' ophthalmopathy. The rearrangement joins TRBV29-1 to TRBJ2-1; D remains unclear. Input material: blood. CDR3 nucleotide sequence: TGCAGCGTTGCCAGGCCACAAGGGCAGTTCTTC. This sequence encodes CSVARPQGQFF.